This T cell receptor beta chain was obtained from a study of T-cell memory formation after mild COVID-19. Study as a whole: TCR clustering was largely donor specific.

In germline, CDR1 is SNHLY, CDR2 FYNNEI. V was clipped by 5 bases and J by 4 bases; unmatched bases: 8. The CDR3 totals 15 residues. MiXCR, applied by TCRdb to the 5' RACE reads, yields one record per CDR3 protein. This sample has approximately 300,000 distinct CDR3 sequences, with just under 20% found just once. The chain is built from TRBV2 and TRBJ2-5, with 9 nucleotides matching TRBD2. This clonotype was obtained from a man between 18 and 29 years old who had mild COVID-19 (a few samples of this study predate the infection). Cell type and time point are not known. The sample taken for sequencing was PBMCs or a T cell subset sorted from them (not recorded which). CDR3 in DNA: TGTGCCAGCAGTTGGGTCTTAGCGGGGGTAGAGACCCAGTACTTC. Its translation is CASSWVLAGVETQYF.